The next 21 T cell receptor beta chains were all read from a single sample in a study of shared clonotypes between healthy human individuals. CD45RO-negative, CCR7-positively selected cells formed the naive CD8 fraction, excluding terminally differentiated effector memory CD45RA+ cells. Sequencing was performed with immunoSEQ multiplex PCR; in TCRdb, only in-frame clones are kept and a portion is missing. The table lists roughly 890,000 clones, roughly 92% of them singletons. The sequenced material came from naive CD8+ T cells sorted from blood. The receptors were sampled from a young man in good health.

CDR3 bases: TGTGCCTGGGCCCTCGACAGGGGCAGCGAGCAGTACTTC. It is translated as CAWALDRGSEQYF. The V gene is TRBV30, the J gene TRBJ2-7; TRBD1 matches at 8 bases. The germline V gene encodes CDR1 GTSNPN and CDR2 SVGIG (reference sequence). The trim removed 5 bases at V and 6 bases at J, leaving 9 bases unmatched. CDR3 size: 13 residues.

This chain connects TRBV6-4 to TRBJ2-3; D assignment may be TRBD1 or TRBD2 (6 bases each). CDR3 length: 15 amino acids. The germline gives CDR1 MRHNA, CDR2 SNTAGT. Trimming stripped 4 bases from V and 2 bases from J, with 13 bases between. CDR3 loop: CASSAGGSHTDTQYF. As DNA, the CDR3 is TGTGCCAGCAGTGCCGGGGGCAGCCACACAGATACGCAGTATTTT.

The chain combines TRBV14 with TRBJ1-1; D remains ambiguous. The CDR3 has 13 amino acids. Between the trimmed V and J ends, which lost 4 bases and 4 bases, there was a span of 10 bases. The germline V gene encodes CDR1 SGHDN and CDR2 FVKESK. CDR3 bases: TGTGCCAGCAGCCGCAGTGTAGCCACTGAAGCTTTCTTT. Protein product: CASSRSVATEAFF.

This chain uses TRBV6-6 with TRBJ2-1; weak D call: TRBD2 (7 bases). Germline V lookup: CDR1 MNHNY, CDR2 SVGAGI (reference sequence). This CDR3 has 16 residues. Deletions cut 0 bases from V and 6 bases from J, with 15 bases between. The CDR3 loop is CASSYSGAGVFNEQFF. In DNA, the CDR3 is TGTGCCAGCAGTTACTCGGGGGCGGGAGTATTCAATGAGCAGTTCTTC.

The chain recombines TRBV6-1 with TRBJ1-1; D uncertain. The V gene lost 7 bases and the J gene lost 1 base, with 10 bases spanning the gap. Looked up from germline, CDR1 is MNHNS and CDR2 is SASEGT. The CDR3 length is 13 residues. CDR3 nucleotide sequence: TGTGCCAGCACCAAAATCAGGAACACTGAAGCTTTCTTT. Translation: CASTKIRNTEAFF.

This chain uses TRBV14 with TRBJ1-2, with 9 nucleotides matching TRBD1. Germline lookup yields CDR1 SGHDN and CDR2 FVKESK. J gave up 1 base and V 1 base, and 10 bases lay outside the gene matches. This CDR3 contains 18 residues. The CDR3 is CASSQVGGQGGDNYGYTF. The CDR3 DNA reads TGTGCCAGCAGCCAAGTGGGGGGACAGGGTGGAGATAACTATGGCTACACCTTC. Full variable domain (rest looked up from reference TRBV14 and TRBJ1-2): EAGVTQFPSHSVIEKGQTVTLRCDPISGHDNLYWYRRVMGKEIKFLLHFVKESKQDESGMPNNRFLAERTGGTYSTLKVQPAELEDSGVYFCASSQVGGQGGDNYGYTFGSGTRLTVV.

Only one count was recorded for this clone. DNA of the CDR3: TGTGCCACACGAGCTGGGGCCGGGGAGCTGTTTTTT. Its translation: CATRAGAGELFF. The rearrangement joins TRBV15 to TRBJ2-2; no reliable D call. The CDR3 has 12 residues. The V end was cut by 9 bases, the J end by 6 bases, with 11 bases between. Germline CDR1 reads LNHNV; CDR2 reads YYDKDF (reference sequence).

This clone was counted once. The chain links TRBV7-9 to TRBJ2-7, with 7 positions matching TRBD1. V trimming: 5 bases; J trimming: 3 bases; junction bases outside the gene matches: 7. From germline, CDR1 is SEHNR and CDR2 FQNEAQ (reference sequence). The CDR3 totals 14 residues. The CDR3 spells CASSHRDRDYEQYF. The CDR3 region has the DNA TGTGCCAGCAGCCACCGGGACAGAGACTACGAGCAGTACTTC.

The chain carries TRBV29-1 and TRBJ2-2; D unclear. The CDR3 extends over 13 amino acids. The germline V and J ends were trimmed by 0 bases and 2 bases, with 4 bases remaining between them. Germline V CDR1 and CDR2: SQVTM, ANQGSEA. CDR3 protein: CSVEESNTGELFF. The CDR3, as DNA: TGCAGCGTTGAAGAGAGTAACACCGGGGAGCTGTTTTTT.

The chain's CDR3 is CASSPPGTLTYGYTF. In DNA form, the CDR3 reads TGTGCCAGCAGCCCCCCAGGGACCCTTACCTATGGCTACACCTTC. The gene calls are TRBV7-9 and TRBJ1-2; weak D call: TRBD1 (5 bases). The V end was cut by 5 bases, the J end by 4 bases, with 17 bases between. CDR1 and CDR2 (germline): SEHNR, FQNEAQ (reference sequence). The CDR3 covers 15 residues.

V and J are TRBV11-3 and TRBJ1-1; D might be TRBD1 (5 bases). Deletions cut 5 bases from V and 4 bases from J, with 11 bases between. The germline V gene encodes CDR1 SGHNT and CDR2 YENEEA. The CDR3 runs 13 residues. The CDR3 nucleotides read TGTGCCAGCAGCAGACGGGACGGCACTGAAGCTTTCTTT. It is translated as CASSRRDGTEAFF.

The V and J genes are TRBV14 and TRBJ2-5; D not resolved. The CDR3 is made up of 17 amino acids. Trimming removed 3 bases from V and 0 bases from J, with 17 bases in between. CDR1 is SGHDN, CDR2 FVKESK, per germline. As DNA, the CDR3 is TGTGCCAGCAGCCATCCCGGACCCAGGAGATACCAAGAGACCCAGTACTTC. Translated: CASSHPGPRRYQETQYF.

The chain carries TRBV4-2 and TRBJ2-3, with 8 bases identical to TRBD2. The CDR3 is 15 amino acids. Germline CDR1 and CDR2: LGHNA and YNFKEQ. V lost 1 base, J lost 2 bases, and 2 bases stayed unmatched. The CDR3 protein is CASSQAGGHTDTQYF. Written as DNA, the CDR3 is TGTGCCAGCAGCCAAGCGGGAGGGCACACAGATACGCAGTATTTT.

Notes on this clone: Other nucleotide sequences in the sample specify the same CDR3. This chain links TRBV14 with TRBJ2-1, with D hard to call. V was cut by 1 base and J by 3 bases, with 4 bases left in between. Germline V gives CDR1 SGHDN, CDR2 FVKESK. The length of the CDR3 is 13 residues. In DNA, the CDR3 is TGTGCCAGCAGCCAAGTCAACTACAATGAGCAGTTCTTC. Translation gives CASSQVNYNEQFF.

The rearrangement joins TRBV4-1 to TRBJ2-5; the match to TRBD2 covers 11 bases. The germline gives CDR1 MGHRA, CDR2 YSYEKL. V dropped 7 bases and J dropped 5; count of bases not matched to a gene: 9. The CDR3 extends over 15 amino acids. CDR3 coding DNA: TGCGCCAGCACCTACGCGACTAGCGGGACGGAGACCCAGTACTTC. It codes for CASTYATSGTETQYF.

J is TRBJ2-1 and V is TRBV1; the table calls TRBD2, which could not be checked here. TRBV1 is an annotated pseudogene. This CDR3 contains 12 residues. CDR3 bases: TGCAACAATGGGCCTAGCACCAATGAGCAGTTCTTC. It specifies CNNGPSTNEQFF.

The chain joins TRBV29-1 to TRBJ2-7; 13 bases line up with TRBD2. Germline CDR1 reads SQVTM; CDR2 reads ANQGSEA. Unmatched junction bases numbered 11, after V lost 6 bases and J lost 3 bases. There are 16 residues in the CDR3. The CDR3 nucleotides are TGCAGCGTAACTGGACTAGCGGGAGATGGTAGCTACGAGCAGTACTTC. It codes for CSVTGLAGDGSYEQYF.

The rearrangement uses TRBV27 and TRBJ2-7; no clear D. This CDR3 region has 14 residues. V lost 5 bases and J 7 bases, leaving 18 bases between the germline ends. Germline assignment: CDR1 MNHEY and CDR2 SMNVEV (reference sequence). DNA for the CDR3: TGTGCCAGCAGTCCTGAAGGGTTAGCCTGGGAGCAGTACTTC. Its translation: CASSPEGLAWEQYF.

For the CDR3, the DNA is TGTGCCAGCAGTTTATTCTCTAGCGGATCTGGGGTAGATACGCAGTATTTT. Amino acid sequence: CASSLFSSGSGVDTQYF. The chain is built from TRBV27 and TRBJ2-3; TRBD2 matches at 7 bases. In germline, CDR1 is MNHEY, CDR2 SMNVEV (reference sequence). The CDR3 loop spans 17 amino acids. V shed 1 base, J shed 5 bases, and the junction held 12 bases outside the gene matches.

The gene calls are TRBV4-3 and TRBJ2-3; 8 bases line up with TRBD2. Trimming removed 4 bases from V and 2 bases from J; junction bases left unmatched: 8. Germline CDR1 is LGHNA and CDR2 is YSLEER. The CDR3 totals 16 residues. CDR3 coding DNA: TGCGCCAGCAGCCCGGACCCGACTAGCGACACAGATACGCAGTATTTT. Translation gives CASSPDPTSDTDTQYF.

The table lists this clone with a count of one. This sequence joins TRBV11-2 and TRBJ2-1; 8 bases map to TRBD2. CDR3 size: 16 residues. Germline CDR1 is SGHAT and CDR2 is FQNNGV. The ends lost 4 bases at V and 5 bases at J; junction bases unmatched: 10. CDR3 nucleotide sequence: TGTGCCAGCAGCTCTCCTCGGACTAGCCTAAACAATGAGCAGTTCTTC. Protein: CASSSPRTSLNNEQFF.